Listed below are T cell receptor beta chains from one sample, sequenced in a study of blood T cell repertoires in COVID-19. Measured with immunoSEQ multiplex PCR; TCRdb has only the in-frame clones, and not every one. The data contain roughly 60,000 clones, 70% to 90% of them singletons. Sequencing used peripheral blood. These receptors were obtained from a man older than 75 with acute or convalescent COVID-19. CDR3s include the opening cysteine and the closing phenylalanine or tryptophan. A D gene is named only where the DNA matches it firmly. Clone size is not always given. Where it is, it says once, few, many or a class for expanded clones.

j_gene,len,v_gene,d_gene,abundance,CDR3nt,CDR3aa
TRBJ2-5,17,TRBV5-8,TRBD2,NA,TGTGCCAGCAGGCTCGGGACTAGCGGGGGGGTTCAAGAGACCCAGTACTTC,CASRLGTSGGVQETQYF
TRBJ1-5,15,TRBV7-9,NA,NA,TGTGCCAGCAGCTTAGGGACAGTTAGCAATCAGCCCCAGCATTTT,CASSLGTVSNQPQHF
TRBJ1-2,16,TRBV19,NA,NA,TGTGCCAGTACCCAGGGCCGGGCGCGCTACGTCTATGGCTACACCTTC,CASTQGRARYVYGYTF
TRBJ2-7,14,TRBV5-1,TRBD1,NA,TGCGCCAGCAGTACCGACAGGGTCACCTACGAGCAGTACTTC,CASSTDRVTYEQYF
TRBJ2-3,12,TRBV2,NA,NA,TGTGCCAGCAGCCCTACTACAGATACGCAGTATTTT,CASSPTTDTQYF
TRBJ1-4,16,TRBV21-1,NA,NA,TGTGCCAGCAGCAAAGCTACTGACAGGGCGGGTGAAAAACTGTTTTTT,CASSKATDRAGEKLFF
TRBJ1-1,16,TRBV7-9,NA,once,TGTGCCAGCAGCTCCGAAGATCGGGACATGAACACTGAAGCTTTCTTT,CASSSEDRDMNTEAFF
TRBJ1-4,15,TRBV5-4,NA,NA,TGTGCCAGCAGCTACGGGGGGGGCGGCAACGAAAAACTGTTTTTT,CASSYGGGGNEKLFF
TRBJ1-3,13,TRBV2,NA,NA,TGTGCCAGCAGGGGAACAGGGTTGGACACCATATATTTT,CASRGTGLDTIYF
TRBJ1-2,11,TRBV12-3/TRBV12-4,NA,few,TGTGCCAGCTATGGACTTTATGGCTACACCTTC,CASYGLYGYTF
TRBJ1-6,15,TRBV27,NA,NA,TGTGCCAGCAGAGTAGACAGGCATCCAAATTCACCCCTCCACTTT,CASRVDRHPNSPLHF
TRBJ1-4,15,TRBV3-1/TRBV3-2,NA,NA,TGTGCCAGCAGCGGGGGCAGGGTAACTAATGAAAAACTGTTTTTT,CASSGGRVTNEKLFF
TRBJ1-1,13,TRBV18,NA,NA,TGTGCCAGCTCACCGGGCCTGAACACTGAAGCTTTCTTT,CASSPGLNTEAFF
TRBJ1-2,14,TRBV25-1,TRBD1,NA,TGTGCCAGCAGTGAACCAGGGGGGACGCATGGCTACACCTTC,CASSEPGGTHGYTF
TRBJ2-7,14,TRBV3-1/TRBV3-2,NA,NA,TGTGCCAGCAGCCAGGTACTAGGGCCCTACGAGCAGTACTTC,CASSQVLGPYEQYF
TRBJ1-4,15,TRBV29-1,TRBD1,NA,TGCAGCGTTCCATCGGACAGGGCCTTTGGTGAAAAACTGTTTTTT,CSVPSDRAFGEKLFF
TRBJ1-2,17,TRBV7-8,NA,NA,TGTGCCAGCAGCTTAGTCCTCGAGTGGGAGGGAGGCTATGGCTACACCTTC,CASSLVLEWEGGYGYTF
TRBJ2-3,16,TRBV5-1,TRBD2,few,TGCGCCAGCAGCTTGGTTGGTAGCGGGGTCACAGATACGCAGTATTTT,CASSLVGSGVTDTQYF
TRBJ2-6,14,TRBV6-1,NA,NA,TGTGCCAGCAGTGAAGGGATGGAGACCAACGTCCTGACTTTC,CASSEGMETNVLTF
TRBJ2-5,15,TRBV27,TRBD1,NA,TGTGCCAGCAGTAGAGGGACAGGGGGGGTAGAGACCCAGTACTTC,CASSRGTGGVETQYF
TRBJ1-5,15,TRBV5-5,TRBD1,NA,TGTGCCAGCAGCCCCGGGACAGGGATGATTGAGCCCCAGCATTTT,CASSPGTGMIEPQHF
TRBJ2-1,15,TRBV4-1,NA,few,TGCGCCAGCAGCCAAGATAGGGGGGGCTACAATGAGCAGTTCTTC,CASSQDRGGYNEQFF
TRBJ1-1,18,TRBV15,NA,NA,TGTGCCACCAGCAGAGATCGGGGGGGAGGTCAGTTTAACACTGAAGCTTTCTTT,CATSRDRGGGQFNTEAFF
TRBJ2-5,13,TRBV18,NA,NA,TGTGCCAGCTCACCTGGCATGCAAGAGACCCAGTACTTC,CASSPGMQETQYF
TRBJ1-1,14,TRBV30,NA,NA,TGTGCCTGGAGTGTTTCCCGGGTAAACACTGAAGCTTTCTTT,CAWSVSRVNTEAFF
TRBJ2-5,15,TRBV14,NA,NA,TGTGCCAGCAGCCAGATGGGGGCAGCCCAAGGGACCCAGTACTTC,CASSQMGAAQGTQYF
TRBJ1-1,12,TRBV19,NA,NA,TGTGCCACCAGGGGTTTTGGCACTGAAGCTTTCTTT,CATRGFGTEAFF
TRBJ2-7,16,TRBV2,NA,NA,TGTGCCAGCAGTGAATTGGGAGGCAGCGTCTCCTACGAGCAGTACTTC,CASSELGGSVSYEQYF
TRBJ1-1,16,TRBV27,NA,NA,TGTGCCAGCAGTCCACTGACACACGGAACTAACACTGAAGCTTTCTTT,CASSPLTHGTNTEAFF
TRBJ1-1,14,TRBV10-3,TRBD1,few,TGTGCCATCAGCCACAGGGGACAACACACTGAAGCTTTCTTT,CAISHRGQHTEAFF
TRBJ1-6,16,TRBV5-1,NA,NA,TGCGCCAGCAGCTTGGATGCCTCTTCAAACGGTTCACCCCTCCACTTT,CASSLDASSNGSPLHF
TRBJ1-4,16,TRBV5-8,NA,NA,TGTGCCAGCAGCTTGGGTACAGGCCCGCCTAATGAAAAACTGTTTTTT,CASSLGTGPPNEKLFF
TRBJ2-2,16,TRBV5-6,TRBD1,NA,TGTGCCAGCAGCCGTACCGGGACAGGGACCACCGGGGAGCTGTTTTTT,CASSRTGTGTTGELFF
TRBJ2-3,16,TRBV6-1,TRBD2,NA,TGTGCCAGCAGTGCAGCTGTGGGACTAGCGGGGAACACGCAGTATTTT,CASSAAVGLAGNTQYF
TRBJ1-6,15,TRBV13,NA,NA,TGTGCCAGCAGCCCCCGCTATGGGGGCGTAAGTCCCCTCCACTTT,CASSPRYGGVSPLHF
TRBJ2-5,16,TRBV7-9,TRBD2,NA,TGTGCCAGCAGCTTAACAACTAGCGGGCCCCAAGAGACCCAGTACTTC,CASSLTTSGPQETQYF
TRBJ2-7,17,TRBV4-2,TRBD2,NA,TGTGCCAGCAGCCAAGTTTCCGGACTAGCGGGGGGGAGTGAGCAGTACTTC,CASSQVSGLAGGSEQYF
TRBJ1-1,13,TRBV2,NA,once,TGTGCCAGCAGTGTTAGCAGGAACACTGAAGCTTTCTTT,CASSVSRNTEAFF
TRBJ1-2,14,TRBV19,NA,once,TGTGCCAGTAGTAGCCTGACAGAGAACTATGGCTACACCTTC,CASSSLTENYGYTF
TRBJ2-2,15,TRBV27,TRBD2,NA,TGTGCCAGCAGTTCCCTAGCGGGGCTTACCGGGGAGCTGTTTTTT,CASSSLAGLTGELFF
TRBJ1-6,12,TRBV7-2,NA,once,TGTGCCAGCAGCCCCCGGGGTTCACCCCTCCACTTT,CASSPRGSPLHF
TRBJ1-1,14,TRBV19,NA,once,TGTGCCAGTAGTATCATAGACAGCCCCGGCCAAGCTTTCTTT,CASSIIDSPGQAFF
TRBJ2-5,15,TRBV5-1,TRBD2,once,TGCGCCAGCAGCTCCACTAGCGGGGAAGGGGAGACCCAGTACTTC,CASSSTSGEGETQYF
TRBJ1-5,13,TRBV19,NA,NA,TGTGCCAGTAGTGCGTACACCAGGGATTCCCAGCATTTT,CASSAYTRDSQHF
TRBJ1-2,13,TRBV2,TRBD1,once,TGTGCCAGCACCTTAGAGGGACAGGGCCCTTCAGTCTTC,CASTLEGQGPSVF
TRBJ2-3,14,TRBV5-1,NA,NA,TGCGCCAGCAGCTTGCAGGGCTTCTCAGATACGCAGTATTTT,CASSLQGFSDTQYF
TRBJ2-5,14,TRBV5-5,NA,NA,TGTGCCAGCAGCACCTCGGGGGAGGAAGAGACCCAGTACTTC,CASSTSGEEETQYF
TRBJ2-5,16,TRBV5-1,TRBD1,NA,TGCGCCAGCAGCTGGGGACGGGACAGGGGTAGGGAGACCCAGTACTTC,CASSWGRDRGRETQYF
TRBJ1-3,15,TRBV4-1,TRBD1,few,TGCGCCAGCAGCCAAGCCGGGACAGCTGGAAACACCATATATTTT,CASSQAGTAGNTIYF
TRBJ1-2,13,TRBV19,NA,NA,TGTGCCAGTACCGCTCCGAGTAACTATGGCTACACCTTC,CASTAPSNYGYTF
TRBJ1-1,15,TRBV9,TRBD1,NA,TGTGCCAGCAGCGTGGACAGGGGCGTTTACACTGAAGCTTTCTTT,CASSVDRGVYTEAFF
TRBJ2-1,12,TRBV9,NA,NA,TGTGCCAGCAGCTTCCGGGACAATGAGCAGTTCTTC,CASSFRDNEQFF
TRBJ2-5,15,TRBV19,TRBD1,NA,TGTGCCAGTAGTATTCAGGGACAGATCCAAGAGACCCAGTACTTC,CASSIQGQIQETQYF
TRBJ1-5,15,TRBV27,TRBD1,NA,TGTGCCAGCAGTTTTCGGACAGGGCGAGGTCAGCCCCAGCATTTT,CASSFRTGRGQPQHF
TRBJ1-2,13,TRBV2,TRBD1,NA,TGTGCCAGCACCCTGGACAGGGTGGGTGGCTACACCTTC,CASTLDRVGGYTF
TRBJ2-3,14,TRBV11-1,NA,NA,TGTGCCAGCACTCGCGGTCCCCCTGCAGATACGCAGTATTTT,CASTRGPPADTQYF
TRBJ2-1,17,TRBV5-1,TRBD2,NA,TGCGCCAGCAGCTCGGCGGGGGGCGGTTTACTGTTCAATGAGCAGTTCTTC,CASSSAGGGLLFNEQFF